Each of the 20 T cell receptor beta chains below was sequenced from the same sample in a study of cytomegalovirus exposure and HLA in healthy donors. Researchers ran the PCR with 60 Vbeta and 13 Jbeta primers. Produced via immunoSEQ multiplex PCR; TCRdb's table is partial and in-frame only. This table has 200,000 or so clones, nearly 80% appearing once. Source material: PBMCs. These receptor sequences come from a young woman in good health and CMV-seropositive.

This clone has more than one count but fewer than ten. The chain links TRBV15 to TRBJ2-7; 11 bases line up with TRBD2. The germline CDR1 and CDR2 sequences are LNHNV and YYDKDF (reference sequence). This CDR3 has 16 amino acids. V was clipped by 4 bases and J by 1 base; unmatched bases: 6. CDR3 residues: CATSKKGLAESYEQYF. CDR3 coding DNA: TGTGCCACCAGCAAAAAGGGACTAGCGGAGTCCTACGAGCAGTACTTC.

The CDR3, as DNA: TGTGCCAGCTCAGCGGACAGTCGCTCCTACGAGCAGTACTTC. The encoded protein is CASSADSRSYEQYF. This chain connects TRBV18 to TRBJ2-7, with D perhaps matching TRBD1 (6 bases). Per germline, CDR1 KGHSH and CDR2 LQKENI. The CDR3 is made up of 14 amino acids. The V end was cut by 5 bases, the J end by 0 bases, with 11 bases between.

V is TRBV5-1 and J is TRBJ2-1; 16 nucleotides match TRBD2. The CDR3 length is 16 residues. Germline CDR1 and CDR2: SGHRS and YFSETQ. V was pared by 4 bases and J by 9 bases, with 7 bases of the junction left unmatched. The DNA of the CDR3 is TGCGCCAGCAGCCTTGCCGGGACTAGCGGGAGGGTTGAGCAGTTCTTC. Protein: CASSLAGTSGRVEQFF.

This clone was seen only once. DNA for the CDR3: TGTGCCAGCAGCCTGACAGGGTCCACTGAAGCTTTCTTT. The encoded protein is CASSLTGSTEAFF. The genes are TRBV7-9 and TRBJ1-1; TRBD1 matches at 7 bases. Trimming cost V 5 bases and J 4 bases; bases outside gene matches: 4. Germline V gene sequence: CDR1 SEHNR, CDR2 FQNEAQ (reference sequence). The CDR3 spans 13 residues. Using reference TRBV7-9 and TRBJ1-1 for the parts outside the CDR3, the full variable domain is DTGVSQNPRHKITKRGQNVTFRCDPISEHNRLYWYRQTLGQGPEFLTYFQNEAQLEKSRLLSDRFSAERPKGSFSTLEIQRTEQGDSAMYLCASSLTGSTEAFFGQGTRLTVV.

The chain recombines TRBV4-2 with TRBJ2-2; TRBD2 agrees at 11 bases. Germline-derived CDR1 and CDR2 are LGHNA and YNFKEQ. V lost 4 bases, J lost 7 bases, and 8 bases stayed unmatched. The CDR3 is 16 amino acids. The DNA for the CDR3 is TGTGCCAGCAGCCCCGACGGGCTAGCGGGGGGCGGGGAGCTGTTTTTT. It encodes CASSPDGLAGGGELFF.

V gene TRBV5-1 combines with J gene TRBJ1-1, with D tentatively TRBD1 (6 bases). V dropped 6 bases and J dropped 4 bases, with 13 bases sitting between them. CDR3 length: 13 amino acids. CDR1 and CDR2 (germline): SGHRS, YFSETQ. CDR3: CASTTGHRTEAFF. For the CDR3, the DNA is TGCGCCAGCACGACGGGACACCGCACTGAAGCTTTCTTT.

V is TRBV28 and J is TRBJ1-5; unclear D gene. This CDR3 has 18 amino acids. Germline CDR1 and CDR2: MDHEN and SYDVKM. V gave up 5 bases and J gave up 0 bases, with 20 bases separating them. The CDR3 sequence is CASSPHAGLGYSNQPQHF. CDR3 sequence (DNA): TGTGCCAGCAGTCCCCACGCGGGCCTGGGGTATAGCAATCAGCCCCAGCATTTT.

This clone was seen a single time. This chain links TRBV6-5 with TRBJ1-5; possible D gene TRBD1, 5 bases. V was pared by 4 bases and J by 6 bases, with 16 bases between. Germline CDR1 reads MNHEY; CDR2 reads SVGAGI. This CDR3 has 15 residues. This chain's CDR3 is CASSFRPGEAQPQHF. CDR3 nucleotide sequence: TGTGCCAGCAGTTTCCGCCCGGGGGAGGCTCAGCCCCAGCATTTT.

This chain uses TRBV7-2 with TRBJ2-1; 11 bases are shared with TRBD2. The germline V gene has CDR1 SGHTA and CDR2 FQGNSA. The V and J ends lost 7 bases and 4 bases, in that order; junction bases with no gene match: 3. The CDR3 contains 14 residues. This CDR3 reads CASTGTSGYNEQFF. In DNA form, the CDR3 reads TGTGCCAGCACCGGGACTAGCGGTTACAATGAGCAGTTCTTC.

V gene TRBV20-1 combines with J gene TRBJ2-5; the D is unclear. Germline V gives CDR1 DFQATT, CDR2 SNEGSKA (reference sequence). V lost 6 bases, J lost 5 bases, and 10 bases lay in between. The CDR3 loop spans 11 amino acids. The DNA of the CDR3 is TGCAGTGCCCGCGCACAGGAGACCCAGTACTTC. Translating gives CSARAQETQYF.

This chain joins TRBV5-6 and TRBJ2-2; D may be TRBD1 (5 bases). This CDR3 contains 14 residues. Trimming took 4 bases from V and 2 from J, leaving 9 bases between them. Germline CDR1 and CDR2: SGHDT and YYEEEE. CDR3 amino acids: CASSPDSNTGELFF. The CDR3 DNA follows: TGTGCCAGCAGCCCAGACAGTAACACCGGGGAGCTGTTTTTT.

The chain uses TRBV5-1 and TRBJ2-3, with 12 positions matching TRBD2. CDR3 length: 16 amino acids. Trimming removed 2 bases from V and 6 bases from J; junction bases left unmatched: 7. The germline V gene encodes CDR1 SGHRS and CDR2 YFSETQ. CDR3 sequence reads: CASSFLLAGGTDTQYF. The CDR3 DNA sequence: TGCGCCAGCAGCTTTTTACTAGCGGGGGGAACTGATACGCAGTATTTT.

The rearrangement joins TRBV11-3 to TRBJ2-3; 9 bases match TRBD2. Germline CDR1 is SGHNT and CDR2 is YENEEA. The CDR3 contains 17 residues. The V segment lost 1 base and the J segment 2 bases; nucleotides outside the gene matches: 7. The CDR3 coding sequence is TGTGCCAGCAGCTTAGGCCGGTTAGCGGGGGCCACAGATACGCAGTATTTT. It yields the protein CASSLGRLAGATDTQYF.

CDR3 protein: CSATGQTYGYTF. The CDR3 DNA sequence: TGCAGCGCGACGGGACAGACCTATGGCTACACCTTC. The chain joins TRBV29-1 to TRBJ1-2, with 7 nucleotides matching TRBD1. The V gene end was trimmed by 7 bases and the J gene end by 4 bases; junction bases not matched to a gene: 6. The CDR3 covers 12 residues. CDR1 SQVTM and CDR2 ANQGSEA come from the germline V gene. Drawing the rest from reference TRBV29-1 and TRBJ1-2, the complete variable domain is SAVISQKPSRDICQRGTSLTIQCQVDSQVTMMFWYRQQPGQSLTLIATANQGSEATYESGFVIDKFPISRPNLTFSTLTVSNMSPEDSSIYLCSATGQTYGYTFGSGTRLTVV.

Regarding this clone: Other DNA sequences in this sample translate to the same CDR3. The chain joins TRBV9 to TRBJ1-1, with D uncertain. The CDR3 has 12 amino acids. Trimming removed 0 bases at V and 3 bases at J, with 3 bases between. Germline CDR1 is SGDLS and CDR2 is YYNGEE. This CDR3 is CASSVADTEAFF. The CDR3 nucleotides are TGTGCCAGCAGCGTAGCGGACACTGAAGCTTTCTTT.

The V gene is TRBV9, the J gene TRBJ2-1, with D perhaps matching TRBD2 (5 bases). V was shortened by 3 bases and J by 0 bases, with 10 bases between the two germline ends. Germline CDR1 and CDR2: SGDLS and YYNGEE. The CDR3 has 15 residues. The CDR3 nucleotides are TGTGCCAGCAGCGATGGAGGAAGCTCCTACAATGAGCAGTTCTTC. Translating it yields CASSDGGSSYNEQFF.

CDR3 in DNA: TGTGCCAGTAGTACGAGGAGGGGAGGTTGGGGAGAGACCCAGTACTTC. Translated, it gives CASSTRRGGWGETQYF. The rearrangement links TRBV19 to TRBJ2-5; perhaps TRBD2 as D (6 bases). This CDR3 comprises 16 residues. CDR1 and CDR2 from the germline V gene are LNHDA and SQIVND (reference sequence). V lost 4 bases and J lost 4, with 19 bases in between.

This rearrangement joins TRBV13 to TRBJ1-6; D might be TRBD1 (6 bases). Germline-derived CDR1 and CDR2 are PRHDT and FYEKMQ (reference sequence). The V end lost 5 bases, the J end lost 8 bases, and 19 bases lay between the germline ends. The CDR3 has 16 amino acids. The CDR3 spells CASSTSTQPGDSPLHF. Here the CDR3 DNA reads TGTGCCAGCAGCACCTCGACGCAACCAGGGGATTCACCCCTCCACTTT. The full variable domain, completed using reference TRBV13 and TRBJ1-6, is AAGVIQSPRHLIKEKRETATLKCYPIPRHDTVYWYQQGPGQDPQFLISFYEKMQSDKGSIPDRFSAQQFSDYHSELNMSSLELGDSALYFCASSTSTQPGDSPLHFGNGTRLTVT.

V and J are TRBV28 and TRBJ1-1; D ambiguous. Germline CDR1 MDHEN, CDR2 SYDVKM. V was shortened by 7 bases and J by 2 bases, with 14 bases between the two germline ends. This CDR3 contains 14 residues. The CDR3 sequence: CASKRIVLNTEAFF. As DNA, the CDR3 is TGTGCCAGCAAAAGAATAGTCCTTAACACTGAAGCTTTCTTT.

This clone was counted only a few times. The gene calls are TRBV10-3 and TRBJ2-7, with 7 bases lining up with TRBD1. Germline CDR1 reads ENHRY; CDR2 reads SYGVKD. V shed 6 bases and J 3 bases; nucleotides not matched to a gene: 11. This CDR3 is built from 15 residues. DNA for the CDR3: TGTGCCATCAGCTTAACCGGGACAGCCAACTACGAGCAGTACTTC. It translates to CAISLTGTANYEQYF.